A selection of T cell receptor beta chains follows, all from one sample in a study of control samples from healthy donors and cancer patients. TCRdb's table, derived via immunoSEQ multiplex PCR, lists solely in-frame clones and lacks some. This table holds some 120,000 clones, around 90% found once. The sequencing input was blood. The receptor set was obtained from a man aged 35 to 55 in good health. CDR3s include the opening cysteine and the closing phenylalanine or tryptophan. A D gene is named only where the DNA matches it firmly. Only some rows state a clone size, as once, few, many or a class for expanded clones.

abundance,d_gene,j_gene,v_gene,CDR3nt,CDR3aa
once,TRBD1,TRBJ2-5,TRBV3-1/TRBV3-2,TGTGCCAGCAGCCAAGTCCCCGGTAGGGGGCCTCAAGAGACCCAGTACTTC,CASSQVPGRGPQETQYF
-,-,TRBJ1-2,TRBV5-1,TGCGCCAGCAGCTTGCGGGACACCTATGGCTACACCTTC,CASSLRDTYGYTF
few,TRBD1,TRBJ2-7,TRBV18,TGTGCCAGCTCACCGACTCTTTTTCGGGACAGACCCTACGAGCAGTACTTC,CASSPTLFRDRPYEQYF
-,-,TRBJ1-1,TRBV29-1,TGCAGCCCCTCGTCGGGACAGAACACTGAAGCTTTCTTT,CSPSSGQNTEAFF
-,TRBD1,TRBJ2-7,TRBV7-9,TGTGCCAGCAGCGCTAGACAGGGTACTGAGCAGTACTTC,CASSARQGTEQYF
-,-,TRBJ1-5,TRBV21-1,TGTGCCAGCAGCAAGAACAGGGCTCAGCCCCAGCATTTT,CASSKNRAQPQHF
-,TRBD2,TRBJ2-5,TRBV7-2,TGTGCCAGCAGCTTCGGGACTAGCGGAGAGACCCAGTACTTC,CASSFGTSGETQYF
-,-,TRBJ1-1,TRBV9,TGTGCCAGCAGCGTAGGGGGGGTGAACACTGAAGCTTTCTTT,CASSVGGVNTEAFF
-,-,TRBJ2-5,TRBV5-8,TGTGCCAGCAGCTTGGGGCGGAACGCCGGAAAAGAGACCCAGTACTTC,CASSLGRNAGKETQYF
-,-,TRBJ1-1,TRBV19,TGTGCCAGTCGCTTGGGGACGGGGAACACTGAAGCTTTCTTT,CASRLGTGNTEAFF
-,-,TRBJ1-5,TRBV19,TGTGCCAGTAATACAGGGAGGGGCAATCAGCCCCAGCATTTT,CASNTGRGNQPQHF
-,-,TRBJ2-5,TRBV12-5,TGTGCTAGTGCCCGGGGTGGAGGAGGAGAGACCCAGTACTTC,CASARGGGGETQYF
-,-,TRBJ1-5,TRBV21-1,TGTGCCAGCTCTGCCAGGGCCAATCAGCCCCAGCATTTT,CASSARANQPQHF
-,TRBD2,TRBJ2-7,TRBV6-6,TGTGCCAGCAGCCGTACGGGGGGTATGTACGAGCAGTACTTC,CASSRTGGMYEQYF
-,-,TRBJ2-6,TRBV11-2,TGTGCCAGCAGCTTTAGTCCCTCTGGGGCCAACGTCCTGACTTTC,CASSFSPSGANVLTF
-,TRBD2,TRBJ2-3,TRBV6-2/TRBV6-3,TGTGCCAGCAGTCCCGGACTAGCGGGGGGCCCTTCTAGCACAGATACGCAGTATTTT,CASSPGLAGGPSSTDTQYF
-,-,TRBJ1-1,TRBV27,TGTGCCAGCAGTTTCTCAGGGGTTTCCGAAGCTTTCTTT,CASSFSGVSEAFF
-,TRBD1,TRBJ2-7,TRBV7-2,TGTGCCAGCAGCTTAGGATTTGCTGGAGACAGGGTTGACGAGCAGTACTTC,CASSLGFAGDRVDEQYF
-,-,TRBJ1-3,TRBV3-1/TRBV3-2,TGTGCCAGCAGCCAAGATTCGGAGGGGCCCATATATTTT,CASSQDSEGPIYF
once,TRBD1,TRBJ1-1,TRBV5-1,TGCGCCAGCAGCCTATCCGACAGGGGCGAGGCTTTCTTT,CASSLSDRGEAFF
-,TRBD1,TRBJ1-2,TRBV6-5,TGTGCCAGCCAGAGACAGGGGAACTATGGCTACACCTTC,CASQRQGNYGYTF
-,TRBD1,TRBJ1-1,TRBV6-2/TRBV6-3,TGTGCCAGCAGTTGGGACTTCGGACAGGGCAACACTGAAGCTTTCTTT,CASSWDFGQGNTEAFF
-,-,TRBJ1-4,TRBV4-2,TGTGCCAGCAGCACCCACGGACAAGGGAATAATGAAAAACTGTTTTTT,CASSTHGQGNNEKLFF
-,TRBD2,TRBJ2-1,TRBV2,TGTGCCAGCAGTGAGGGGGGGAGGGATAATGAGCAGTTCTTC,CASSEGGRDNEQFF
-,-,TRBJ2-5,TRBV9,TGTGCCAGCAGCGTAGAGGGGGGCCGCGAAGAGACCCAGTACTTC,CASSVEGGREETQYF
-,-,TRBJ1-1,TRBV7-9,TGTGCCAGCAGCCCCCCCGTCTCTGAAGCTTTCTTT,CASSPPVSEAFF